The next 22 T cell receptor beta chains were all read from a single sample in a study of T cells in Graves' hyperthyroidism and ophthalmopathy (dated by TCRdb to between 2017 and 2020). The library was generated by multiplex PCR. TCRdb records Illumina HiSeq 2000 as the sequencer. Amplification of TCR beta CDR3 regions was carried out from RNA transcripts. A first-round RT-PCR of the TCR CDR3 used the HTBI primer set with the Qiagen OneStep RT-PCR kit. TCRdb trimmed the raw reads at Q25, called clones with MiXCR and kept productive beta chains. For every CDR3 protein sequence, its rows merge into one entry that carries the most common genes and DNA. The sample yields about 590,000 distinct CDR3 sequences; roughly 14% were counted once. Jointly, the top ten make up around 7.3% of the sample. The specimen sequenced was blood. The receptors shown here come from a woman aged 25 to 39 with Graves' hyperthyroidism.

Concerning this clonotype itself: This may stem from a read error, because a much larger clone lies one nucleotide away. The chain carries TRBV3-1 and TRBJ2-2; D possibly corresponds to TRBD1 (5 bases). Trimming shortened V by 5 bases and J by 3 bases, and 19 bases separated the two germline ends. The CDR3 has 17 residues. Germline CDR1 reads LGHDT; CDR2 reads YNNKEL (reference sequence). CDR3 sequence (DNA): TGTGCCAGCAGCGCCAAGATAGGGGAATCACACACCGGGGAGCTGTTTTTT. As protein: CASSAKIGESHTGELFF.

Many counts were recorded for this clonotype. This chain uses TRBV7-2 with TRBJ2-7, with D perhaps TRBD2 (6 bases). CDR3 length: 17 residues. Trimming removed 2 bases at V and 1 base at J, with 18 bases between. Per the germline V gene, CDR1 is SGHTA and CDR2 is FQGNSA. CDR3 in amino acids: CASSLSGAGTLSYEQYF. The CDR3 DNA follows: TGTGCCAGCAGCTTATCGGGAGCGGGCACCTTATCCTACGAGCAGTACTTC. The entire variable domain, with the rest obtained from reference TRBV7-2 and TRBJ2-7, is as follows: GAGVSQSPSNKVTEKGKDVELRCDPISGHTALYWYRQSLGQGLEFLIYFQGNSAPDKSGLPSDRFSAERTGGSVSTLTIQRTQQEDSAVYLCASSLSGAGTLSYEQYFGPGTRLTVT.

This clonotype was detected only a few times. The chain employs TRBV30 and TRBJ1-6; D call uncertain. V was trimmed by 2 bases and J by 2 bases, leaving 13 bases between them. Germline CDR1 GTSNPN, CDR2 SVGIG (reference sequence). The CDR3 sequence is 16 residues long. The CDR3 DNA reads as TGTGCCTGGAGTAATAGACGGGTTCCCTATAATTCACCCCTCCACTTT. This codes for CAWSNRRVPYNSPLHF.

The sample holds a few counts of this clonotype. This rearrangement joins TRBV4-2 to TRBJ2-5; D call uncertain. This CDR3 spans 15 amino acids. Germline CDR1 and CDR2: LGHNA and YNFKEQ. Trimming left V 0 bases short and J 1 base short, with 9 bases between. The CDR3 here is CASSQDVRSQETQYF. Here the CDR3 DNA reads TGTGCCAGCAGCCAAGATGTGCGGTCCCAAGAGACCCAGTACTTC.

This clonotype has only a few counts. The chain combines TRBV30 with TRBJ2-2; TRBD1 might be the D (5 bases). With 0 bases removed from V and 5 bases from J, the gap between germline ends came to 10 bases. Germline V gene data show CDR1 as GTSNPN and CDR2 as SVGIG (reference sequence). The CDR3 has 14 amino acids. In nucleotides, the CDR3 is TGTGCCTGGAGTGTAAGGGGCGATACCGGGGAGCTGTTTTTT. This sequence encodes CAWSVRGDTGELFF.

Of note for this clonotype: This may be a read error: a much more frequent sequence differs by one nucleotide. The chain couples TRBV11-2 to TRBJ1-6; TRBD1 agrees at 7 bases. The CDR3 has 15 residues. From germline, CDR1 is SGHAT and CDR2 FQNNGV. The chain's CDR3 is CASSLVAGGDSPPHF. For the CDR3, the DNA is TGTGCCAGCAGCTTAGTGGCAGGGGGAGATTCACCCCCCCACTTT.

This clonotype was seen ten or more times. The V call is TRBV3-1, the J call TRBJ2-2; D may correspond to TRBD1 or TRBD2 (5 bases each). V gave up 0 bases and J gave up 6 bases, with 14 bases separating them. The germline CDR1 and CDR2 sequences are LGHDT and YNNKEL (reference sequence). This CDR3 spans 16 amino acids. The CDR3 loop reads CASSQEGPSVAGELFF. CDR3 coding DNA: TGTGCCAGCAGCCAAGAGGGACCCTCCGTAGCCGGGGAGCTGTTTTTT.

This clonotype was observed many times. V is TRBV12-5 and J is TRBJ2-7, with D perhaps TRBD1 (5 bases). Germline CDR1 is LGHNT and CDR2 is FRNRAP. The ends were cut back, 6 bases at V and 2 bases at J, with 8 bases in the middle. The CDR3 covers 12 residues. The DNA for the CDR3 is TGTGCTAGTGGGGACAACACCTACGAGCAGTACTTC. This translates into CASGDNTYEQYF.

This clonotype was detected ten times or more. The chain couples TRBV28 to TRBJ2-3; D remains ambiguous. The CDR3 extends over 13 amino acids. CDR1 and CDR2 from the germline V gene are MDHEN and SYDVKM. Between the trimmed V and J ends, which lost 5 bases and 2 bases, there was a span of 8 bases. The CDR3 region has the DNA TGTGCCAGCAGTCGGCCTAACACAGATACGCAGTATTTT. It yields the protein CASSRPNTDTQYF.

There are many counts of this clonotype. The V call is TRBV9, the J call TRBJ2-5; 10 nucleotides line up with TRBD1. Germline lookup yields CDR1 SGDLS and CDR2 YYNGEE. J gave up 4 bases and V 0 bases, and 0 bases lay outside the gene matches. There are 14 residues in the CDR3. The CDR3 here is CASSVGQGAETQYF. CDR3 in DNA: TGTGCCAGCAGCGTAGGACAGGGGGCAGAGACCCAGTACTTC.

The table lists this clonotype with many counts. The rearrangement links TRBV20-1 to TRBJ2-7, with D tentatively TRBD1 (6 bases). This CDR3 is 16 amino acids long. Trimming pared 1 base from V and 1 base from J, leaving 17 bases between. CDR1 DFQATT and CDR2 SNEGSKA come from the germline V gene (reference sequence). The CDR3 nucleotides read TGCAGTGCTAGAGCGAGGGCAGGGGAAGAATCCTACGAGCAGTACTTC. Translated: CSARARAGEESYEQYF.

This clonotype was seen only a few times. J is TRBJ2-1 and V is TRBV20-1; 10 bases agree with TRBD2. V was clipped by 6 bases and J by 5 bases; unmatched bases: 7. Germline lookup yields CDR1 DFQATT and CDR2 SNEGSKA (reference sequence). This CDR3 is built from 14 residues. Here the CDR3 reads CSALVGLADNEQFF. CDR3 DNA: TGCAGTGCGTTGGTTGGACTAGCGGACAATGAGCAGTTCTTC.

The chain is built from TRBV9 and TRBJ2-1; the match to TRBD2 covers 14 bases. This CDR3 has 18 amino acids. Germline V gene data show CDR1 as SGDLS and CDR2 as YYNGEE. V lost 4 bases and J lost 0; bases outside the gene matches: 6. The CDR3 sequence: CASSPGLAGVLSYNEQFF. The CDR3 DNA reads as TGTGCCAGCAGCCCGGGACTAGCGGGAGTCCTCTCCTACAATGAGCAGTTCTTC.

This clonotype was seen just once. This sequence joins TRBV27 and TRBJ2-1; 8 bases line up with TRBD2. The CDR3 is 15 residues long. Unmatched junction bases numbered 7, after V lost 0 bases and J lost 9 bases. CDR1 is MNHEY and CDR2 is SMNVEV in the germline V gene (reference sequence). CDR3 residues: CASSLSLGLASEQFF. Here the CDR3 DNA reads TGTGCCAGCAGTTTATCCCTAGGACTAGCATCTGAGCAGTTCTTC.

This clonotype has at least ten counts. This rearrangement joins TRBV12-3 or TRBV12-4 to TRBJ2-3; D is unclear. The CDR3 sequence is 13 residues long. Trimming removed 4 bases at V and 5 bases at J, with 10 bases between. The chain's CDR3 is CASSSRTGDTQYF. The CDR3 nucleotides read TGTGCCAGCAGTTCCCGGACGGGAGATACGCAGTATTTT.

This clonotype was recorded many times. The V call is TRBV6-1, the J call TRBJ2-1; TRBD1 aligns across 10 bases. V lost 9 bases, J lost 0 bases, and 23 bases stayed unmatched. The CDR3 extends over 21 amino acids. The germline gives CDR1 MNHNS, CDR2 SASEGT. DNA of the CDR3: TGTGCCAGGATGAGGATCAACCCGGGACAGGGGCCCCTTTGCTCCTACAATGAGCAGTTCTTC. Protein product: CARMRINPGQGPLCSYNEQFF.

This clonotype was seen many times. V gene TRBV12-5 combines with J gene TRBJ2-1, with 9 positions matching TRBD2. The germline V gene has CDR1 LGHNT and CDR2 FRNRAP. The junction had 6 bases not matched to a gene; V was cut back by 0 bases and J by 0 bases. The CDR3 is made up of 18 amino acids. This CDR3 reads CASGLVGAGGSSYNEQFF. CDR3 sequence (DNA): TGTGCTAGTGGTTTGGTCGGGGCGGGAGGGAGCTCCTACAATGAGCAGTTCTTC.

The table lists this clonotype with a few counts. The rearrangement uses TRBV20-1 and TRBJ1-6; maybe TRBD1 (6 bases). Trimming removed 0 bases at V and 0 bases at J, with 12 bases between. Germline CDR1 is DFQATT and CDR2 is SNEGSKA (reference sequence). The CDR3 length is 17 residues. The CDR3 DNA follows: TGCAGTGCTAGAGAGATTGACAGGCTCTCCTATAATTCACCCCTCCACTTT. It is translated as CSAREIDRLSYNSPLHF.

Worth noting for this clonotype: A clone one base away is much larger, so this may be a read error. This rearrangement joins TRBV24-1 to TRBJ2-7; the match to TRBD2 covers 10 bases. This CDR3 region has 15 residues. Germline V gene lookup returns CDR1 KGHDR and CDR2 SFDVKD. DNA for the CDR3: TGTGCCGCCAGTGACTCTCTAGCGGGAGTAGAAGAGCAGTACTTC. Translating gives CAASDSLAGVEEQYF.

The rearrangement uses TRBV30 and TRBJ2-3; TRBD2 aligns across 7 bases. Germline V lookup: CDR1 GTSNPN, CDR2 SVGIG (reference sequence). V was clipped by 5 bases and J by 6 bases; unmatched bases: 17. The CDR3 consists of 16 residues. This CDR3 is CAWGRGGGPSRDTQYF. The CDR3, as DNA: TGTGCCTGGGGACGCGGGGGAGGGCCCTCGAGGGATACGCAGTATTTT.

The rearrangement links TRBV7-2 to TRBJ1-4; D not certain. The CDR3 sequence is 16 residues long. The V gene's germline CDR1 is SGHTA and CDR2 FQGNSA. Deletions cut 0 bases from V and 0 bases from J, with 8 bases between. CDR3 sequence reads: CASSLAVQATNEKLFF. The DNA for the CDR3 is TGTGCCAGCAGCTTAGCTGTTCAGGCAACTAATGAAAAACTGTTTTTT.

J is TRBJ2-2 and V is TRBV19; 8 positions agree with TRBD2. The CDR3 length is 17 residues. V lost 2 bases, J lost 6 bases, and 11 bases stayed unmatched. Germline loops: CDR1 LNHDA, CDR2 SQIVND (reference sequence). The CDR3 nucleotides are TGTGCCAGTAGTATATTAGCCAGCGGGAGAGCGGCCGGGGAGCTGTTTTTT. Translation: CASSILASGRAAGELFF.